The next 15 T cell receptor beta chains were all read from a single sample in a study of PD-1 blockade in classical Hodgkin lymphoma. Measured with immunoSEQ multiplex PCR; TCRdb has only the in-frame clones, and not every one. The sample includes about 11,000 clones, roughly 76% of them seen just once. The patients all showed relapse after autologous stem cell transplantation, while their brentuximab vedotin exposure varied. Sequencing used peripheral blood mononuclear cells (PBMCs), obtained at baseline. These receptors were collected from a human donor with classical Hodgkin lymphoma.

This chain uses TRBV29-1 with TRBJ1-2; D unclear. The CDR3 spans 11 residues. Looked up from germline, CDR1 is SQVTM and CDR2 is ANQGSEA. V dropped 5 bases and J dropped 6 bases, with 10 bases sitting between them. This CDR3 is CSVSELDGYTF. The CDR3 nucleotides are TGCAGCGTTTCTGAGCTTGATGGCTACACCTTC.

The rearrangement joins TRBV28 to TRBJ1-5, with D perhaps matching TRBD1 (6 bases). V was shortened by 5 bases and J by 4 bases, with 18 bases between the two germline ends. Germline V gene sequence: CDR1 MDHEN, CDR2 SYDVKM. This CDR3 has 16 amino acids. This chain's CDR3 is CASSSPGGGRNQPQHF. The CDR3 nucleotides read TGTGCCAGCAGTAGTCCTGGGGGCGGTCGGAATCAGCCCCAGCATTTT.

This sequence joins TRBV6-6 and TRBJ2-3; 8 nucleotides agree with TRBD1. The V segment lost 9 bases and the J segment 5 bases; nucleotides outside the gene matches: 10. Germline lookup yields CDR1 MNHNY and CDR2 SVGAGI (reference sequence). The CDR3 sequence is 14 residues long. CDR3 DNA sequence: TGTGCCAGTGCCTTAACAGGGGGTGGAGATACGCAGTATTTT. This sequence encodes CASALTGGGDTQYF.

The CDR3 DNA reads TGTGCCAGCAGCTTAGCGGGGGCGTGGACCGGGGAGCTGTTTTTT. Amino acid sequence: CASSLAGAWTGELFF. This chain links TRBV7-9 with TRBJ2-2, with D perhaps TRBD1 (6 bases). CDR1 and CDR2 (germline): SEHNR, FQNEAQ (reference sequence). This CDR3 region has 15 residues. Trimming stripped 0 bases from V and 5 bases from J, with 10 bases between.

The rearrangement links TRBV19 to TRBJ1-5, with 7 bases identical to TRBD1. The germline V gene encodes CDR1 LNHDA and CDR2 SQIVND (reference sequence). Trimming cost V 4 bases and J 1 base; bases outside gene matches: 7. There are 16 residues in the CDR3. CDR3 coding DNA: TGTGCCAGTAGTAGAGGGGGCGGCCGGAGCAATCAGCCCCAGCATTTT. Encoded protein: CASSRGGGRSNQPQHF. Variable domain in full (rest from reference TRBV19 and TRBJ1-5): DGGITQSPKYLFRKEGQNVTLSCEQNLNHDAMYWYRQDPGQGLRLIYYSQIVNDFQKGDIAEGYSVSREKKESFPLTVTSAQKNPTAFYLCASSRGGGRSNQPQHFGDGTRLSIL.

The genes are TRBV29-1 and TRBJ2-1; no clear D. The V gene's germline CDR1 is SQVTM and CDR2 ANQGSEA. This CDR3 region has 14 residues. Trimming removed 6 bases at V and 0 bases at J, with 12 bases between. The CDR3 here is CSVYTASSYNEQFF. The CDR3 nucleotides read TGCAGCGTGTATACTGCTAGCTCCTACAATGAGCAGTTCTTC.

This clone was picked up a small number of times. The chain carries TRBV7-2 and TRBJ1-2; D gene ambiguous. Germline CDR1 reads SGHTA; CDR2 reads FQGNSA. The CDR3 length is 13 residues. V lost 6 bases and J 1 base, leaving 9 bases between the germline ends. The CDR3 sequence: CASRLGINYGYTF. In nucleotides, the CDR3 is TGTGCCAGCAGACTAGGGATTAACTATGGCTACACCTTC.

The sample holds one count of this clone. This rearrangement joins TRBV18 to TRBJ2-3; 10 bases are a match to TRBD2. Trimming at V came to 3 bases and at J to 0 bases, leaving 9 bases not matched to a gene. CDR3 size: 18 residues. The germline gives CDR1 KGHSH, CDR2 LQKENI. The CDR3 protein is CASSPFTSGIRSTDTQYF. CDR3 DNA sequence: TGTGCCAGCTCACCGTTTACTAGCGGGATTCGGAGCACAGATACGCAGTATTTT.

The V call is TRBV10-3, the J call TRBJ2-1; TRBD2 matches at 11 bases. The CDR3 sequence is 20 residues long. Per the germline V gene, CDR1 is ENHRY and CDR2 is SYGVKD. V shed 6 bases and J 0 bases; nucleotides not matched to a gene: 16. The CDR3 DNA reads TGTGCCATCAGGGCGGGTAGCGGGGGGGCCAGTGGAGGCTCCTACAATGAGCAGTTCTTC. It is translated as CAIRAGSGGASGGSYNEQFF.

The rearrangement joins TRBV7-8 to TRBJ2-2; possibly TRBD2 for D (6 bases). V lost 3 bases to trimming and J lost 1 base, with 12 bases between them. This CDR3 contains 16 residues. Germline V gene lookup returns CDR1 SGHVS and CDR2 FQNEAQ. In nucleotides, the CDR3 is TGTGCCAGCAGCTTTCGGGACTGGGGGAACACCGGGGAGCTGTTTTTT. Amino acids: CASSFRDWGNTGELFF.

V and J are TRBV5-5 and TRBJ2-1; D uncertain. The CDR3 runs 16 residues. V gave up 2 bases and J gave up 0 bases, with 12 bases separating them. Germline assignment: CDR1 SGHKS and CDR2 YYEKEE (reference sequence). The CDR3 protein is CASSLEVYASYNEQFF. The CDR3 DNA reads TGTGCCAGCAGCTTAGAAGTGTATGCCTCCTACAATGAGCAGTTCTTC.

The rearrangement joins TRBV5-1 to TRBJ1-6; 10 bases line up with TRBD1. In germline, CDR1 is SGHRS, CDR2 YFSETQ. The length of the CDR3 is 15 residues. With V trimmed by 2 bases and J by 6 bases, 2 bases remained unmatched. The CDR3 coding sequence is TGCGCCAGCAGCTTAGGGGACAGGGGTAATTCACCCCTCCACTTT. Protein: CASSLGDRGNSPLHF. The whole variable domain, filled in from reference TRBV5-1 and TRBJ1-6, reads KAGVTQTPRYLIKTRGQQVTLSCSPISGHRSVSWYQQTPGQGLQFLFEYFSETQRNKGNFPGRFSGRQFSNSRSEMNVSTLELGDSALYLCASSLGDRGNSPLHFGNGTRLTVT.

The CDR3 protein is CSARFGNTIYF. In nucleotides, the CDR3 is TGCAGTGCTAGATTTGGAAACACCATATATTTT. The rearrangement joins TRBV20-1 to TRBJ1-3; D gene uncertain. The CDR3 has 11 residues. The germline CDR1 and CDR2 sequences are DFQATT and SNEGSKA (reference sequence). V was cut by 2 bases and J by 3 bases, with 2 bases left in between.

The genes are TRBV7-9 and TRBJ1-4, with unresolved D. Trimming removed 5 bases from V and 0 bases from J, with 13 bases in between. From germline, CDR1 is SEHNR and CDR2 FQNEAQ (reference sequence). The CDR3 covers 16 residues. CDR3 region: CASSHGGMATNEKLFF. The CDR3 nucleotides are TGTGCCAGCAGCCACGGTGGGATGGCAACTAATGAAAAACTGTTTTTT. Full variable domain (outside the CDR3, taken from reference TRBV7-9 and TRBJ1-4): DTGVSQNPRHKITKRGQNVTFRCDPISEHNRLYWYRQTLGQGPEFLTYFQNEAQLEKSRLLSDRFSAERPKGSFSTLEIQRTEQGDSAMYLCASSHGGMATNEKLFFGSGTQLSVL.

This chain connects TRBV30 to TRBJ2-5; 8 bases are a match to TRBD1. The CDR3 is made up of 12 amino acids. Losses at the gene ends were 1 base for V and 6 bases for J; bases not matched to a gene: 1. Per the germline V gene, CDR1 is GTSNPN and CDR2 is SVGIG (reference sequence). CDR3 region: CAWSGQGKTQYF. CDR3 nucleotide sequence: TGTGCCTGGAGTGGACAGGGGAAGACCCAGTACTTC.